This T cell receptor (beta chain) stems from a study of T-cell reconstitution after alpha-beta-depleted transplantation in children. This clonotype appeared many times. Its antigen remains unidentified. CDR3 size: 21 residues. Germline V lookup: CDR1 SGHAT, CDR2 FQDESV (reference sequence). V trimming: 1 base; J trimming: 0 bases; junction bases outside the gene matches: 14. The study's findings and limits: Elevated TCRbeta diversity at day 60 was traced, in some patients, to surviving recipient T cells and thymic progenitors. Newly generated T cells supplied most T-cell counts and diversity one year post-transplant. As was reported, about two months after transplant, alpha-beta T cells came from several hundred expanded graft clones.

Unique molecular identifiers were incorporated when the TCRbeta library was constructed. In TCRdb, the PCR reads were re-called with MiXCR into one record per CDR3 protein. The repertoire consists of approximately 18,000 distinct CDR3 sequences, with 10% to 15% occurring once and the leading ten covering approximately 40%. This chain connects TRBV11-1 to TRBJ2-1; 11 positions agree with TRBD2. The specimen comprised PBMCs, mostly from graft donor cells, sampled 60 days after TCRalphabeta/CD19-depleted stem cell transplant. The TCR was taken from a female patient aged 2-15 years who had a stem cell transplant for congenital amegakaryocytic thrombocytopenia, so the T cells may come from the graft donor. The CDR3 region has the DNA TGTGCCAGCAGCTTAGTGCTAGCGGGAGGCCCCTCCCTAAGCTCCTACAATGAGCAGTTCTTC. Translating it yields CASSLVLAGGPSLSSYNEQFF.